One and the same sample provided the 29 T cell receptor beta chains below, sequenced in a study of long-term antiretroviral therapy in people with HIV. Survey level was the resolution at which the v3.0 immunoSEQ assay ran. Method: immunoSEQ multiplex PCR; TCRdb's copy keeps in-frame clones and lacks some. The sample has tens of thousands of clones; about 90% are singletons. The material was unsorted PBMCs, obtained 2 years after starting antiretroviral therapy. The receptors were sampled from a man aged 50-60 years with HIV.

This chain joins TRBV6-1 and TRBJ1-1, with D hard to call. Germline lookup yields CDR1 MNHNS and CDR2 SASEGT. Deletions cut 4 bases from V and 7 bases from J, with 13 bases between. The CDR3 covers 13 residues. The CDR3 coding sequence is TGTGCCAGCAGTGCCCATGGACGGGATGAAGCTTTCTTT. It is translated as CASSAHGRDEAFF.

This clone showed up just a few times. V is TRBV27 and J is TRBJ1-5; D is uncertain. Germline V CDR1 and CDR2: MNHEY, SMNVEV (reference sequence). Deletions cut 5 bases from V and 7 bases from J, with 12 bases between. The CDR3 covers 13 residues. The CDR3 loop reads CASSAAAGQPQHF. In nucleotides, the CDR3 is TGTGCCAGCAGTGCAGCGGCCGGGCAGCCCCAGCATTTT.

V usage is TRBV4-3 and J usage is TRBJ2-3, with TRBD2 matching 11 bases. The CDR3 runs to 17 residues. The V gene's germline CDR1 is LGHNA and CDR2 YSLEER. V shed 1 base, J shed 4 bases, and the junction held 7 bases outside the gene matches. CDR3 in amino acids: CASSQVGASGGSDTQYF. The CDR3 nucleotides are TGCGCCAGCAGCCAAGTAGGTGCTAGCGGGGGGTCAGATACGCAGTATTTT.

The chain links TRBV6-5 to TRBJ2-7; D assignment may be TRBD1 or TRBD2 (6 bases each). The CDR3 sequence is 14 residues long. V dropped 6 bases and J dropped 1 base, with 13 bases sitting between them. The germline gives CDR1 MNHEY, CDR2 SVGAGI. The CDR3 sequence is CASSPRRGSYEQYF. The CDR3 bases are TGTGCCAGCAGCCCCAGGAGGGGGTCCTACGAGCAGTACTTC.

This clone was observed a single time. The chain is built from TRBV19 and TRBJ2-3; 8 nucleotides agree with TRBD1. Germline CDR1 is LNHDA and CDR2 is SQIVND (reference sequence). CDR3 length equals 16 residues. With V trimmed by 5 bases and J by 4 bases, 11 bases remained unmatched. The chain's CDR3 is CASSSITTQGADTQYF. In DNA, the CDR3 is TGTGCCAGTAGTTCAATAACCACACAGGGGGCAGATACGCAGTATTTT. Full variable domain (rest looked up from reference TRBV19 and TRBJ2-3): DGGITQSPKYLFRKEGQNVTLSCEQNLNHDAMYWYRQDPGQGLRLIYYSQIVNDFQKGDIAEGYSVSREKKESFPLTVTSAQKNPTAFYLCASSSITTQGADTQYFGPGTRLTVL.

The V gene is TRBV6-5, the J gene TRBJ2-7; D perhaps matches TRBD2 (5 bases). The CDR3 is 14 amino acids. Germline CDR1 reads MNHEY; CDR2 reads SVGAGI. V was clipped by 8 bases and J by 2 bases, with 16 bases between them. The CDR3 sequence: CASRRVRGAYEQYF. CDR3 in DNA: TGTGCCAGCCGACGAGTTCGGGGAGCCTACGAGCAGTACTTC.

The rearrangement uses TRBV27 and TRBJ1-4, with D uncertain. The germline gives CDR1 MNHEY, CDR2 SMNVEV (reference sequence). This CDR3 has 14 residues. Trimming removed 0 bases from V and 9 bases from J, with 11 bases in between. CDR3 sequence reads: CASSLSRREQKLFF. CDR3 sequence (DNA): TGTGCCAGCAGTTTATCGAGAAGGGAACAAAAACTGTTTTTT. The variable domain in full, with the rest retrieved from reference TRBV27 and TRBJ1-4, is EAQVTQNPRYLITVTGKKLTVTCSQNMNHEYMSWYRQDPGLGLRQIYYSMNVEVTDKGDVPEGYKVSRKEKRNFPLILESPSPNQTSLYFCASSLSRREQKLFFGSGTQLSVL.

The genes are TRBV27 and TRBJ2-2; D remains ambiguous. The CDR3 runs to 15 residues. CDR1 is MNHEY, CDR2 SMNVEV, per germline (reference sequence). Between the trimmed V and J ends, which lost 6 bases and 7 bases, there was a span of 18 bases. This CDR3 reads CASSVLAWSSGELFF. The CDR3 bases are TGTGCCAGCAGCGTGTTGGCATGGTCCAGCGGGGAGCTGTTTTTT.

The rearrangement uses TRBV19 and TRBJ1-2; D is unclear. Trimming removed 2 bases from V and 2 bases from J, with 12 bases in between. The CDR3 covers 15 residues. Germline assignment: CDR1 LNHDA and CDR2 SQIVND (reference sequence). Here the CDR3 reads CASSIKRTVNYGYTF. The CDR3 DNA reads as TGTGCCAGTAGTATAAAAAGGACGGTCAACTATGGCTACACCTTC. The variable domain in full, completed from reference TRBV19 and TRBJ1-2, reads DGGITQSPKYLFRKEGQNVTLSCEQNLNHDAMYWYRQDPGQGLRLIYYSQIVNDFQKGDIAEGYSVSREKKESFPLTVTSAQKNPTAFYLCASSIKRTVNYGYTFGSGTRLTVV.

The genes are TRBV5-6 and TRBJ2-7; 9 bases line up with TRBD1. Germline CDR1 is SGHDT and CDR2 is YYEEEE. J gave up 3 bases and V 0 bases, and 4 bases lay outside the gene matches. This CDR3 region has 15 residues. CDR3 sequence reads: CASSLGPGQGYEQYF. The CDR3 DNA reads TGTGCCAGCAGCTTGGGTCCGGGACAGGGCTACGAGCAGTACTTC. The full variable domain, its missing parts supplied by reference TRBV5-6 and TRBJ2-7, is DAGVTQSPTHLIKTRGQQVTLRCSPKSGHDTVSWYQQALGQGPQFIFQYYEEEERQRGNFPDRFSGHQFPNYSSELNVNALLLGDSALYLCASSLGPGQGYEQYFGPGTRLTVT.

The V call is TRBV28, the J call TRBJ2-2; D is possibly TRBD1 or TRBD2 (6 bases each). Germline V gene data show CDR1 as MDHEN and CDR2 as SYDVKM. Deletions cut 4 bases from V and 1 base from J, with 13 bases between. The CDR3 is 16 amino acids. The CDR3, as DNA: TGTGCCAGCAGTTCGGCGGGACATATGAACACCGGGGAGCTGTTTTTT. Its translation: CASSSAGHMNTGELFF.

Concerning this clone itself: Compared with germline, one end of the junction differs, possibly owing to a read error. The chain uses TRBV2 and TRBJ1-2; D uncertain. The CDR3 sequence is 11 residues long. From germline, CDR1 is SNHLY and CDR2 FYNNEI. This CDR3 is CASREGYGYTF. CDR3 DNA: TGTGCCAGCAGGGAAGGGTATGGCTACACCTTC.

The V gene is TRBV7-9, the J gene TRBJ1-2; D not certain. This CDR3 is built from 12 residues. Germline V lookup: CDR1 SEHNR, CDR2 FQNEAQ (reference sequence). V dropped 4 bases and J dropped 14 bases, with 17 bases sitting between them. CDR3 sequence (DNA): TGTGCCAGCAGCTACCCGGGCACGCCGATTACCTTC. This gives the protein CASSYPGTPITF.

V usage is TRBV19 and J usage is TRBJ1-5; TRBD1 agrees at 7 bases. The CDR3 has 19 amino acids. J lost 6 bases, V lost 6 bases, and 23 bases had no gene match. Germline lookup yields CDR1 LNHDA and CDR2 SQIVND (reference sequence). This CDR3 is CASRGWEGAGGPGPQPQHF. CDR3 coding DNA: TGTGCCAGTAGGGGGTGGGAGGGTGCAGGGGGGCCCGGTCCTCAGCCCCAGCATTTT.

The V call is TRBV7-9, the J call TRBJ2-3, with unresolved D. CDR1 SEHNR and CDR2 FQNEAQ come from the germline V gene (reference sequence). V lost 6 bases and J lost 1, with 8 bases in between. The CDR3 is 13 residues long. This CDR3 is CASRPAGTDTQYF. For the CDR3, the DNA is TGTGCCAGCAGACCGGCTGGCACAGATACGCAGTATTTT.

V is TRBV4-1 and J is TRBJ1-5; weak D call: TRBD1 (6 bases). The V end was cut by 3 bases, the J end by 3 bases, with 15 bases between. Germline CDR1 MGHRA, CDR2 YSYEKL. This CDR3 contains 16 residues. As DNA, the CDR3 is TGCGCCAGCAGCCAGGTCGAACAGGGTCCCAATCAGCCCCAGCATTTT. This encodes CASSQVEQGPNQPQHF.

This chain links TRBV6-6 with TRBJ1-1; D is unresolved. The germline CDR1 and CDR2 sequences are MNHNY and SVGAGI (reference sequence). The V and J ends lost 5 bases and 5 bases respectively, with 12 bases between them. The CDR3 covers 13 residues. The CDR3 sequence is CASSRSPGTEAFF. The CDR3 DNA reads as TGTGCCAGCAGTCGGTCGCCTGGGACTGAAGCTTTCTTT.

The V and J genes are TRBV28 and TRBJ1-1, with 7 bases fitting TRBD1. V lost 6 bases, J lost 1 base, and 14 bases stayed unmatched. Germline V gives CDR1 MDHEN, CDR2 SYDVKM. The CDR3 contains 17 residues. CDR3 bases: TGTGCCAGCAGGTCGATCGAACACAGGGGACCGAACACTGAAGCTTTCTTT. It is translated as CASRSIEHRGPNTEAFF. The variable domain in full, with the rest retrieved from reference TRBV28 and TRBJ1-1, is DVKVTQSSRYLVKRTGEKVFLECVQDMDHENMFWYRQDPGLGLRLIYFSYDVKMKEKGDIPEGYSVSREKKERFSLILESASTNQTSMYLCASRSIEHRGPNTEAFFGQGTRLTVV.

V is TRBV5-1 and J is TRBJ2-3, with 10 bases fitting TRBD2. This CDR3 is built from 16 residues. Germline V gene data show CDR1 as SGHRS and CDR2 as YFSETQ. Trimming removed 4 bases from V and 5 bases from J; junction bases left unmatched: 10. CDR3 DNA: TGCGCCAGCAGCGCCCCTAGCGGGGGAATTATAGATACGCAGTATTTT. This translates into CASSAPSGGIIDTQYF.

The V gene is TRBV7-2, the J gene TRBJ2-3; D unclear. Trimming removed 2 bases from V and 2 bases from J, with 5 bases in between. CDR1 and CDR2 from the germline V gene are SGHTA and FQGNSA. This CDR3 is built from 13 residues. CDR3 DNA sequence: TGTGCCAGCAGCTTAAAGGCCACAGATACGCAGTATTTT. Residues: CASSLKATDTQYF.

The sample holds a few counts of this clone. This chain joins TRBV14 and TRBJ2-7, with 11 bases matching TRBD1. Germline V gene lookup returns CDR1 SGHDN and CDR2 FVKESK. CDR3 length: 16 amino acids. Losses at the gene ends were 4 bases for V and 2 bases for J; bases not matched to a gene: 7. CDR3 sequence reads: CASSPTWGQGAYEQYF. CDR3 in DNA: TGTGCCAGCAGCCCAACCTGGGGACAGGGGGCCTACGAGCAGTACTTC.

V and J are TRBV19 and TRBJ2-5; possibly TRBD1 or TRBD2 for D (5 bases each). V lost 3 bases and J 1 base, leaving 6 bases between the germline ends. Germline loops: CDR1 LNHDA, CDR2 SQIVND (reference sequence). The CDR3 covers 13 residues. CDR3 DNA: TGTGCCAGTAGTATCGGGGCCCAAGAGACCCAGTACTTC. It translates to CASSIGAQETQYF.

This clone is a singleton in its sample. This chain connects TRBV5-6 to TRBJ2-1; TRBD2 might be the D (5 bases). The germline V gene encodes CDR1 SGHDT and CDR2 YYEEEE. This CDR3 has 14 amino acids. The V gene lost 0 bases and the J gene lost 6 bases, with 10 bases spanning the gap. DNA for the CDR3: TGTGCCAGCAGCTTGGGGGATAGCGTCAATGAGCAGTTCTTC. Translating it yields CASSLGDSVNEQFF.

The chain carries TRBV7-3 and TRBJ2-1, with D perhaps TRBD2 (7 bases). CDR3 length: 15 amino acids. V gave up 5 bases and J gave up 7 bases, with 18 bases separating them. Germline V gene lookup returns CDR1 SGHTA and CDR2 FQGTGA. CDR3 protein: CASSQSRGGRNEQFF. The CDR3 DNA reads TGTGCCAGCAGCCAGTCGAGGGGGGGCAGGAATGAGCAGTTCTTC.

This chain connects TRBV9 to TRBJ2-1; TRBD2 matches 8 bases. The V and J ends lost 2 bases and 1 base, in that order; junction bases with no gene match: 2. Germline assignment: CDR1 SGDLS and CDR2 YYNGEE. The CDR3 sequence is 15 residues long. The CDR3 is CASSVSGASYNEQFF. In DNA form, the CDR3 reads TGTGCCAGCAGCGTTAGCGGGGCGTCCTACAATGAGCAGTTCTTC.

The chain uses TRBV7-2 and TRBJ2-1; TRBD2 might be the D (7 bases). The CDR3 sequence is 17 residues long. Germline CDR1 reads SGHTA; CDR2 reads FQGNSA. Trimming took 4 bases from V and 2 from J, leaving 18 bases between them. The CDR3 nucleotides read TGTGCCAGCAGCTACAGCTCGCGGGGGCTGGCCTACAATGAGCAGTTCTTC. This encodes CASSYSSRGLAYNEQFF.

The chain uses TRBV28 and TRBJ2-3, with D perhaps matching TRBD2 (5 bases). The germline CDR1 and CDR2 sequences are MDHEN and SYDVKM. V was shortened by 6 bases and J by 2 bases, with 15 bases between the two germline ends. The CDR3 runs to 15 residues. Here the CDR3 reads CASSPVERDTDTQYF. Here the CDR3 DNA reads TGTGCCAGCAGCCCGGTTGAACGGGACACAGATACGCAGTATTTT.

The chain links TRBV28 to TRBJ1-5; D not certain. This CDR3 comprises 15 residues. Germline V lookup: CDR1 MDHEN, CDR2 SYDVKM. The ends were cut back, 5 bases at V and 0 bases at J, with 11 bases in the middle. CDR3 loop: CASSGELYSNQPQHF. CDR3 DNA sequence: TGTGCCAGCAGTGGTGAGCTGTATAGCAATCAGCCCCAGCATTTT.

The chain employs TRBV9 and TRBJ1-4; a weak D match, TRBD1 (6 bases). The CDR3 loop spans 16 amino acids. The germline CDR1 and CDR2 sequences are SGDLS and YYNGEE. V was trimmed by 0 bases and J by 7 bases, leaving 16 bases between them. As DNA, the CDR3 is TGTGCCAGCAGCGTAGGGTTGAGAGGGGGGCGTGAAAAACTGTTTTTT. Amino acid sequence: CASSVGLRGGREKLFF.